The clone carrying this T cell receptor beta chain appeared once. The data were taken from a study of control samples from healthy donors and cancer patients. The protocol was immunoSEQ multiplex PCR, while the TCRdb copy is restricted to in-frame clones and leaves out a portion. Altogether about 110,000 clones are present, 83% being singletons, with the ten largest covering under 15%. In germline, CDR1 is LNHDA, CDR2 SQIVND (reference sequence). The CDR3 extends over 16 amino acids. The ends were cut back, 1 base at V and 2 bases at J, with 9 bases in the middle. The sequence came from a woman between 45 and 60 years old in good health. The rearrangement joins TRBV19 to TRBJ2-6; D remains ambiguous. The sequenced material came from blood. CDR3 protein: CASSIAGQAGANVLTF. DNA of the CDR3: TGTGCCAGTAGTATAGCCGGCCAGGCTGGGGCCAACGTCCTGACTTTC.